One and the same sample provided the 30 T cell receptor beta chains below, sequenced in a study of cytomegalovirus exposure and HLA in healthy donors. The PCR contained 60 Vbeta and 13 Jbeta primers. Profiling relied on immunoSEQ multiplex PCR, and the TCRdb table lists in-frame clones only, not all of them. The sample lists tens of thousands of clones; 60% to 85% were seen once. Sequencing used PBMCs. Receptor source: a male donor in good health and CMV-seropositive.

The rearrangement links TRBV11-2 to TRBJ2-7, with D possibly being TRBD1 (5 bases). The V gene's germline CDR1 is SGHAT and CDR2 FQNNGV. With 5 bases removed from V and 6 bases from J, the gap between germline ends came to 17 bases. This CDR3 has 14 residues. Here the CDR3 DNA reads TGTGCCAGCAGCCCGCAGGGTCAGACTTTCGAGCAGTACTTC. Its protein is CASSPQGQTFEQYF.

This clone appeared once. The chain joins TRBV14 to TRBJ2-5; D might be TRBD2 (6 bases). Trimming left V 1 base short and J 3 bases short, with 21 bases between. Germline loops: CDR1 SGHDN, CDR2 FVKESK. There are 18 residues in the CDR3. CDR3 bases: TGTGCCAGCAGCCAAGGGACGCTACCGGGACTGTGGGAAGAGACCCAGTACTTC. Translating gives CASSQGTLPGLWEETQYF.

The chain combines TRBV6-1 with TRBJ1-3, with 7 bases identical to TRBD1. Per germline, CDR1 MNHNS and CDR2 SASEGT. The CDR3 contains 15 residues. Unmatched junction bases numbered 7, after V lost 6 bases and J lost 2 bases. The CDR3 is CASSLLDRTGNTIYF. The CDR3 DNA follows: TGTGCCAGCAGCCTCTTGGACAGGACTGGAAACACCATATATTTT.

Note on this clone: At one end, the junction sequence differs from germline, possibly due to a read error. This sequence joins TRBV7-9 and TRBJ2-7; D is perhaps TRBD2 (6 bases). The CDR3 runs 13 residues. From germline, CDR1 is SEHNR and CDR2 FQNEAQ (reference sequence). The CDR3 bases are TGTTCCAGCAGCCCGGGACTTAGCTACGAGCAGTACTTC. This gives the protein CSSSPGLSYEQYF. Combining the CDR3 with reference TRBV7-9 and TRBJ2-7 gives the whole variable domain DTGVSQNPRHKITKRGQNVTFRCDPISEHNRLYWYRQTLGQGPEFLTYFQNEAQLEKSRLLSDRFSAERPKGSFSTLEIQRTEQGDSAMYLCSSSPGLSYEQYFGPGTRLTVT.

The chain couples TRBV6-5 to TRBJ1-1, with a possible D match to TRBD1 (5 bases). The V gene lost 6 bases and the J gene lost 4 bases, with 12 bases spanning the gap. The germline V gene encodes CDR1 MNHEY and CDR2 SVGAGI. This CDR3 is 13 amino acids long. CDR3 in amino acids: CASRLTGGTEAFF. In DNA, the CDR3 is TGTGCCAGCAGGTTGACGGGGGGCACTGAAGCTTTCTTT.

This chain's CDR3 is CASSIPGAGNTIYF. The CDR3 coding sequence is TGTGCCAGTAGTATACCAGGGGCCGGAAACACCATATATTTT. This chain joins TRBV19 and TRBJ1-3; a weak D match, TRBD1 (6 bases). The CDR3 contains 14 residues. V lost 2 bases and J lost 4, with 9 bases in between. Germline V gene sequence: CDR1 LNHDA, CDR2 SQIVND (reference sequence).

The chain uses TRBV7-8 and TRBJ1-1; 8 nucleotides line up with TRBD1. The CDR3 sequence is 15 residues long. Unmatched junction bases numbered 9, after V lost 5 bases and J lost 4 bases. The germline V gene has CDR1 SGHVS and CDR2 FQNEAQ. The CDR3 sequence: CASSPFGQGGTEAFF. The DNA of the CDR3 is TGTGCCAGCAGCCCATTTGGACAGGGTGGCACTGAAGCTTTCTTT.

The chain has TRBV30 and TRBJ2-7, with TRBD2 matching over 8 bases. J lost 4 bases, V lost 3 bases, and 5 bases had no gene match. Germline V lookup: CDR1 GTSNPN, CDR2 SVGIG (reference sequence). This CDR3 contains 13 residues. The CDR3 DNA sequence: TGTGCCTGGAGCCCCCCTAGCGGGTACGAGCAGTACTTC. Protein product: CAWSPPSGYEQYF.

The chain has TRBV6-5 and TRBJ2-3; 8 positions agree with TRBD2. Germline-derived CDR1 and CDR2 are MNHEY and SVGAGI. Germline trimming cut 2 bases from V and 2 bases from J; bases unmatched to any gene: 6. The CDR3 loop spans 16 amino acids. CDR3 in DNA: TGTGCCAGCAGTTACGATGCGGGGGGATCCACAGATACGCAGTATTTT. This codes for CASSYDAGGSTDTQYF.

This chain uses TRBV11-3 with TRBJ2-5; TRBD1 matches at 9 bases. The DNA end is a closer match to TRBJ2-7, so the J assignment may be wrong. The length of the CDR3 is 16 residues. Germline CDR1 reads SGHNT; CDR2 reads YENEEA. The CDR3 protein is CASSLGLGTGIYEQYF. The DNA for the CDR3 is TGTGCCAGCAGCTTAGGTTTAGGGACAGGGATCTACGAGCAGTACTTC.

This chain uses TRBV2 with TRBJ2-2, with a weak D call TRBD2 (6 bases). Between the trimmed V and J ends, which lost 2 bases and 4 bases, there was a span of 14 bases. CDR1 is SNHLY, CDR2 FYNNEI, per germline. The CDR3 is made up of 16 amino acids. The CDR3 nucleotides read TGTGCCAGCAGTGAACCTCCCGGGGAGGTCACCGGGGAGCTGTTTTTT. Its protein product is CASSEPPGEVTGELFF.

The rearrangement uses TRBV28 and TRBJ2-5; 8 nucleotides align to TRBD2. This CDR3 has 16 residues. With V trimmed by 3 bases and J by 2 bases, 8 bases remained unmatched. CDR1 is MDHEN and CDR2 is SYDVKM in the germline V gene. The CDR3 bases are TGTGCCAGCAGTTTTATGATGGCGGGGGGTCAAGAGACCCAGTACTTC. Its translation is CASSFMMAGGQETQYF.

The chain uses TRBV7-9 and TRBJ1-4, with 8 bases fitting TRBD1. Germline CDR1 is SEHNR and CDR2 is FQNEAQ (reference sequence). V shed 4 bases, J shed 8 bases, and the junction held 6 bases outside the gene matches. CDR3 length: 14 amino acids. CDR3 sequence: CASSSDRGGEKLFF. The CDR3 DNA reads as TGTGCCAGCAGCTCCGACAGGGGTGGGGAAAAACTGTTTTTT.

This clone was seen just once. The chain's CDR3 is CASSLAGRGGWTDTQYF. CDR3 DNA sequence: TGTGCCAGCAGCTTAGCGGGGCGGGGGGGTTGGACAGATACGCAGTATTTT. This rearrangement joins TRBV7-2 to TRBJ2-3; TRBD2 matches at 9 bases. J was trimmed by 3 bases and V by 0 bases; bases with no gene match: 7. Looked up from germline, CDR1 is SGHTA and CDR2 is FQGNSA. The CDR3 runs 17 residues.

The rearrangement uses TRBV6-5 and TRBJ2-1, with TRBD2 as a possible D gene (6 bases). The CDR3 is made up of 16 amino acids. V was cut by 2 bases and J by 6 bases, with 17 bases left in between. Germline V gene lookup returns CDR1 MNHEY and CDR2 SVGAGI. In nucleotides, the CDR3 is TGTGCCAGCAGTTACATGTCGGGGAGGTTGCGCAATGAGCAGTTCTTC. The encoded protein is CASSYMSGRLRNEQFF.

The chain joins TRBV19 to TRBJ2-7; 12 nucleotides line up with TRBD2. Germline trimming cut 5 bases from V and 1 base from J; bases unmatched to any gene: 9. Germline values: CDR1 LNHDA, CDR2 SQIVND (reference sequence). The CDR3 runs to 17 residues. The CDR3 sequence is CASSAGLAGYLSYEQYF. CDR3 coding DNA: TGTGCCAGTAGTGCGGGACTAGCGGGCTACTTATCCTACGAGCAGTACTTC.

V and J are TRBV2 and TRBJ2-5; 9 nucleotides agree with TRBD1. The J call could be wrong; TRBJ2-7 is a better fit for the DNA end. Looked up from germline, CDR1 is SNHLY and CDR2 is FYNNEI. The length of the CDR3 is 14 residues. The CDR3 protein is CASITWTGAYEQYF. The DNA for the CDR3 is TGTGCCAGCATTACATGGACAGGGGCGTACGAGCAGTACTTC.

The chain employs TRBV6-5 and TRBJ1-5, with a possible D match to TRBD1 (6 bases). This CDR3 is 15 amino acids long. V lost 8 bases to trimming and J lost 0 bases, with 14 bases between them. Per the germline V gene, CDR1 is MNHEY and CDR2 is SVGAGI. In DNA form, the CDR3 reads TGTGCCAGCGCACGGGACACCTATAGCAATCAGCCCCAGCATTTT. It specifies CASARDTYSNQPQHF.

V is TRBV19 and J is TRBJ1-1; D uncertain. Deletions cut 7 bases from V and 1 base from J, with 10 bases between. Germline CDR1 reads LNHDA; CDR2 reads SQIVND (reference sequence). This CDR3 is 13 amino acids long. CDR3 nucleotide sequence: TGTGCCAGTATGGAACAGAAGAACACTGAAGCTTTCTTT. This translates into CASMEQKNTEAFF. Full variable domain (rest looked up from reference TRBV19 and TRBJ1-1): DGGITQSPKYLFRKEGQNVTLSCEQNLNHDAMYWYRQDPGQGLRLIYYSQIVNDFQKGDIAEGYSVSREKKESFPLTVTSAQKNPTAFYLCASMEQKNTEAFFGQGTRLTVV.

This chain connects TRBV9 to TRBJ2-5, with TRBD2 matching 14 bases. CDR3 length equals 13 residues. V dropped 3 bases and J dropped 13; count of bases not matched to a gene: 5. Germline V gene data show CDR1 as SGDLS and CDR2 as YYNGEE. CDR3 nucleotides: TGTGCCAGCAGCGGACTAGCGGGGGGGGCGCGGTACTTC. Encoded protein: CASSGLAGGARYF.

This clone has only a few counts. The CDR3 region has the DNA TGTGCCAGCAGTTTCGTGTGGGGGCGCACCTACGAGCAGTACTTC. Translating it yields CASSFVWGRTYEQYF. The chain carries TRBV27 and TRBJ2-7; possible D gene TRBD1, 6 bases. The CDR3 loop spans 15 amino acids. The germline V gene has CDR1 MNHEY and CDR2 SMNVEV (reference sequence). The V gene lost 3 bases and the J gene lost 2 bases, with 14 bases spanning the gap.

The chain uses TRBV4-1 and TRBJ2-1, with D perhaps matching TRBD1 (6 bases). V lost 7 bases, J lost 5 bases, and 21 bases lay in between. The CDR3 spans 16 residues. Germline V gene data show CDR1 as MGHRA and CDR2 as YSYEKL. The CDR3, as DNA: TGCGCCAGCACCCCAGGCGTGGGGGCGGTTAACAATGAGCAGTTCTTC. As protein: CASTPGVGAVNNEQFF.

In DNA, the CDR3 is TGTGCCAGCAGTCTTTGGAGGGAGCAGTACTTC. Translation: CASSLWREQYF. The rearrangement uses TRBV2 and TRBJ2-5, with D tentatively TRBD2 (6 bases). CDR3 length: 11 residues. The germline gives CDR1 SNHLY, CDR2 FYNNEI. Trimming stripped 5 bases from V and 11 bases from J, with 12 bases between.

The rearrangement joins TRBV5-5 to TRBJ1-5; 8 nucleotides line up with TRBD1. V was clipped by 0 bases and J by 4 bases; unmatched bases: 3. Germline V gene data show CDR1 as SGHKS and CDR2 as YYEKEE (reference sequence). The CDR3 is 15 amino acids. DNA of the CDR3: TGTGCCAGCAGCTTGGGGGACAGGAGTAATCAGCCCCAGCATTTT. Translating gives CASSLGDRSNQPQHF.

The rearrangement joins TRBV2 to TRBJ1-6; weak D call: TRBD1 (6 bases). Trimming stripped 1 base from V and 7 bases from J, with 11 bases between. CDR1 is SNHLY, CDR2 FYNNEI, per germline. The CDR3 length is 15 residues. CDR3 coding DNA: TGTGCCAGCAGTGAAGGCCGAGGGGGAAATTCACCCCTCCACTTT. Residues: CASSEGRGGNSPLHF.

This rearrangement joins TRBV27 to TRBJ2-7; 9 nucleotides agree with TRBD1. The CDR3 loop spans 14 amino acids. Germline loops: CDR1 MNHEY, CDR2 SMNVEV (reference sequence). The J segment lost 4 bases and the V segment lost 4 bases, leaving 5 bases of the junction unmatched. The CDR3 nucleotides are TGTGCCAGCAGTTCTACGGGACAGGGTTACGAGCAGTACTTC. Translated: CASSSTGQGYEQYF.

The chain is built from TRBV29-1 and TRBJ1-2, with 9 bases aligning to TRBD1. The CDR3 has 13 residues. CDR1 is SQVTM and CDR2 is ANQGSEA in the germline V gene. The V and J ends lost 6 bases and 7 bases, in that order; junction bases with no gene match: 9. CDR3 amino acids: CSVVTGGSGGYTF. For the CDR3, the DNA is TGCAGCGTGGTAACAGGGGGCAGCGGTGGCTACACCTTC.

This chain uses TRBV5-6 with TRBJ2-7; the match to TRBD2 covers 10 bases. There are 15 residues in the CDR3. Germline V gives CDR1 SGHDT, CDR2 YYEEEE. With V trimmed by 2 bases and J by 8 bases, 10 bases remained unmatched. The chain's CDR3 is CASSFPGTSDCKQYF. For the CDR3, the DNA is TGTGCCAGCAGCTTCCCCGGGACTAGCGATTGTAAGCAGTACTTC.

This clone was counted once. The rearrangement uses TRBV5-6 and TRBJ1-1, with 9 bases lining up with TRBD1. Germline V lookup: CDR1 SGHDT, CDR2 YYEEEE. The CDR3 consists of 14 residues. Unmatched junction bases numbered 2, after V lost 3 bases and J lost 2 bases. Here the CDR3 reads CASSWGQGNTEAFF. The CDR3 DNA follows: TGTGCCAGCAGCTGGGGACAGGGAAACACTGAAGCTTTCTTT.

This chain connects TRBV7-2 to TRBJ2-7; possibly TRBD1 for D (5 bases). The CDR3 totals 14 residues. Trimming took 1 base from V and 2 from J, leaving 9 bases between them. Germline values: CDR1 SGHTA, CDR2 FQGNSA. CDR3 region: CASSLVPRAYEQYF. CDR3 sequence (DNA): TGTGCCAGCAGCTTAGTACCCAGGGCCTACGAGCAGTACTTC.